This T cell receptor beta chain was sequenced for a study of shared clonotypes between healthy human individuals. Whole-study results and caveats: Larger estimated richness was generally seen in naive subsets than in memory subsets. Clonotypes shared by all four sorted-subset donors had higher generation probabilities than non-shared clonotypes. In having few donors, the study represented limited genetic and exposure-history diversity.

The germline V gene encodes CDR1 SGHAT and CDR2 FQNNGV. The CDR3 totals 17 residues. Trimming cost V 2 bases and J 4 bases; bases outside gene matches: 8. The count of this clone is one. Its antigen is as yet unknown. Genomic DNA per cell subset filled all wells of several immunoSEQ plates. Sequencing was performed with immunoSEQ multiplex PCR; in TCRdb, only in-frame clones are kept and a portion is missing. The table lists under 600,000 clones, roughly 95% of them singletons. This sequence joins TRBV11-2 and TRBJ2-3, with 11 bases lining up with TRBD2. Sequenced material: naive CD4+ T cells sorted from blood. This sample's subset: CD45RA+ positively selected. The receptor's source is a woman aged 25 to 45 in good health. The CDR3 DNA reads TGTGCCAGCAGCTTACTAGCGGGAGGAGTTGGGGCAGATACGCAGTATTTT. Its protein is CASSLLAGGVGADTQYF.